This T cell receptor (beta chain) was observed in a study of vaccination effects on CD4 cells after COVID-19. Study context: A few convalescent patients were sampled after vaccination (early and late). Post-vaccine sampling occurred a median 72 days after the second dose.

Only in-frame clones appear in the TCRdb table, and some are missing; sequencing was by immunoSEQ multiplex PCR. Of 13,000 to 15,000 clones listed, 60% to 85% were seen once; the top ten hold 15% to 20%. This CDR3 comprises 17 residues. Germline values: CDR1 SGHRS, CDR2 YFSETQ. The V gene end was trimmed by 6 bases and the J gene end by 1 base; junction bases not matched to a gene: 13. With respect to this clone: The antigen is not known.

Under the ViraFEST assay, PBMC were stimulated with viral peptide pools so that antigen-specific CD4+ T cells expanded. Sequencing was performed afterwards. Culture proceeded for more than 8 days, and CD4+ T cells were then isolated. Confirmation by PCR established that the person had SARS-CoV-2 infection between March and December 2020. Either the mRNA-1273 or the BNT162b2 vaccine was given to participants as two doses. This material consisted of CD4+ T cells from PBMCs cultured with SARS-CoV-2 spike peptides, taken after COVID-19 vaccination. The receptor's source is a human donor who had a prior SARS-CoV-2 infection. The chain couples TRBV5-1 to TRBJ1-1; 9 positions agree with TRBD1. CDR3 loop: CASTPTGQGAGNTEAFF. The CDR3 coding sequence is TGCGCCAGCACCCCTACGGGACAGGGCGCGGGGAACACTGAAGCTTTCTTT.